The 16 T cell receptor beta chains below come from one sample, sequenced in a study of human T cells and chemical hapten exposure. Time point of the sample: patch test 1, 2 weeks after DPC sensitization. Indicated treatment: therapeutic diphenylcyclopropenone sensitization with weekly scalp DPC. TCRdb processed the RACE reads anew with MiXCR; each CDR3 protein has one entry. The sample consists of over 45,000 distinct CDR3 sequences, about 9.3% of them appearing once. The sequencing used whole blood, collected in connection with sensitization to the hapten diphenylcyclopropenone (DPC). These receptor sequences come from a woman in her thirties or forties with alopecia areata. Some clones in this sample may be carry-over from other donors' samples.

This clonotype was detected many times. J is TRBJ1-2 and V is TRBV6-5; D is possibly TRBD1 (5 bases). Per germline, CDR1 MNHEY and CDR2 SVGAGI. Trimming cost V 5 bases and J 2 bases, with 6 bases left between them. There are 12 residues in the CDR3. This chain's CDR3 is CASSGANYGYTF. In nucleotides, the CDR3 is TGTGCCAGCAGTGGGGCGAACTATGGCTACACCTTC.

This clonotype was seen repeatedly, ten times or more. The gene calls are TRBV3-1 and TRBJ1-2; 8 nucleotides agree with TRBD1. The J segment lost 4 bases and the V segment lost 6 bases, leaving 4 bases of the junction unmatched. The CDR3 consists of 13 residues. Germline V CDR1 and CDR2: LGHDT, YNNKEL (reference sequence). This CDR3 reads CASRGTGGYGYTF. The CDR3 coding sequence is TGTGCCAGCAGGGGAACAGGGGGCTATGGCTACACCTTC.

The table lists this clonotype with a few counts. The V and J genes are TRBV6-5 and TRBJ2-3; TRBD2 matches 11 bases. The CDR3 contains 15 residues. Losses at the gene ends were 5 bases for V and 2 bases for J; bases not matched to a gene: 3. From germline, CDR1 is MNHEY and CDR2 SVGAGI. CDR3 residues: CASSPSGGFTDTQYF. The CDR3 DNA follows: TGTGCCAGCAGTCCTAGCGGGGGGTTCACAGATACGCAGTATTTT.

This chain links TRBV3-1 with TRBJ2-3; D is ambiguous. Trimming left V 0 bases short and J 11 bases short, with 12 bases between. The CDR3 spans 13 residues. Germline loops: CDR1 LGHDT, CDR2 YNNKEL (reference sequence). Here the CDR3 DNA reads TGTGCCAGCAGCCAAGAGAACCCCGTAGGGCAGTATTTT. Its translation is CASSQENPVGQYF.

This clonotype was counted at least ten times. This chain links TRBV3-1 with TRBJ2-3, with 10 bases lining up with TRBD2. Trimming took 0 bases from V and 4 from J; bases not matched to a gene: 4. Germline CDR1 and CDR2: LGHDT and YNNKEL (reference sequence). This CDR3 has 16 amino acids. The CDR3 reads CASSQEASGGPDTQYF. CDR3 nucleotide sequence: TGTGCCAGCAGCCAAGAAGCTAGCGGGGGCCCAGATACGCAGTATTTT.

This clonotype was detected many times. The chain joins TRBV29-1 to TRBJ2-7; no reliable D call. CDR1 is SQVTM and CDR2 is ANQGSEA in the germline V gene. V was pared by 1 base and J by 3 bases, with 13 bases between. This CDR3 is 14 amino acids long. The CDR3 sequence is CSVEGGRNHYEQYF. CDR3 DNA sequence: TGCAGCGTTGAAGGCGGCCGGAACCACTACGAGCAGTACTTC.

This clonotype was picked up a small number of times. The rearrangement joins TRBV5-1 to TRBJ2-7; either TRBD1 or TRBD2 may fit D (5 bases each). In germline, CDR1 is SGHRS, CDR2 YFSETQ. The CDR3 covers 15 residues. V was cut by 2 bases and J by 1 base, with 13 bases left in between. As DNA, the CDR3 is TGCGCCAGCAGCTTTACTGGGGACGGTTCCTACGAGCAGTACTTC. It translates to CASSFTGDGSYEQYF.

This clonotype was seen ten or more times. The CDR3 here is CASNHRGMNTGELFF. In nucleotides, the CDR3 is TGCGCCAGCAACCACAGGGGGATGAACACCGGGGAGCTGTTTTTT. The chain uses TRBV5-1 and TRBJ2-2; 8 nucleotides match TRBD1. Trimming cost V 6 bases and J 1 base; bases outside gene matches: 5. This CDR3 has 15 amino acids. Germline V gives CDR1 SGHRS, CDR2 YFSETQ.

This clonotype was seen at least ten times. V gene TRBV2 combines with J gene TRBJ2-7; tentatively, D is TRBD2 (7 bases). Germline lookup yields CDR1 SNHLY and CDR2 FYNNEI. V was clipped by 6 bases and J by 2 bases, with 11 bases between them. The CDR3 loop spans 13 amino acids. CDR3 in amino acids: CASRRGPAYEQYF. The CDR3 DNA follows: TGTGCCAGCAGGCGGGGGCCAGCCTACGAGCAGTACTTC.

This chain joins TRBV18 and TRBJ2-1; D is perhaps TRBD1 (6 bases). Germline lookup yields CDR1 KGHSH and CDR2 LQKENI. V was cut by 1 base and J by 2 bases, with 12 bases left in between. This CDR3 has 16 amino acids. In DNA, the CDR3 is TGTGCCAGCTCACCACGCTCCGGGACACCCTACAATGAGCAGTTCTTC. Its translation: CASSPRSGTPYNEQFF.

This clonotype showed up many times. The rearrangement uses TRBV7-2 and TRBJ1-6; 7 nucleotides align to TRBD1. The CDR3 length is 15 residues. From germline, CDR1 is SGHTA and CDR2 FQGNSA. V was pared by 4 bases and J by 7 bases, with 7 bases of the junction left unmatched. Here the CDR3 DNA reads TGTGCCAGCAGCTCAAGACAGGGTGGCAATTCACCCCTCCACTTT. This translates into CASSSRQGGNSPLHF.

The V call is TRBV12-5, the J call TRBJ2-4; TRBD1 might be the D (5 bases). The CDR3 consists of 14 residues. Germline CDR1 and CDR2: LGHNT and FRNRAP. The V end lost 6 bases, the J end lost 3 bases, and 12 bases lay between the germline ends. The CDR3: CASGSGRDKNIQYF. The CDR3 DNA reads TGTGCTAGTGGCTCCGGCAGGGACAAAAACATTCAGTACTTC.

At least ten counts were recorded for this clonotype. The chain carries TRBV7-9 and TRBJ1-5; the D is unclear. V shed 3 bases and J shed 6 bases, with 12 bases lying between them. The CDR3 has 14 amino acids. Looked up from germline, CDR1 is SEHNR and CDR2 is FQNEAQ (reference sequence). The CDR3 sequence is CASSLDPAGQPQHF. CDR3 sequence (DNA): TGTGCCAGCAGCTTGGACCCGGCGGGTCAGCCCCAGCATTTT.

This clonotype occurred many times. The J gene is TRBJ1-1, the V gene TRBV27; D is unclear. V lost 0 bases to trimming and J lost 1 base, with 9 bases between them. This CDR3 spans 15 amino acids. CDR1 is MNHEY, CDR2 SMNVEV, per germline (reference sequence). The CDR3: CASSLSGSQNTEAFF. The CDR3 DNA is TGTGCCAGCAGTTTATCTGGCAGCCAGAACACTGAAGCTTTCTTT.

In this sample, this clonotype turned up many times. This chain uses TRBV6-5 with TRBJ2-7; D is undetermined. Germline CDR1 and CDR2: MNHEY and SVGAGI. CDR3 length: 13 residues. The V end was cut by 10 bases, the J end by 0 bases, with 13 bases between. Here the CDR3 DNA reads TGTGCCACCCTTGCAGAAAACTCCTACGAGCAGTACTTC. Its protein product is CATLAENSYEQYF.

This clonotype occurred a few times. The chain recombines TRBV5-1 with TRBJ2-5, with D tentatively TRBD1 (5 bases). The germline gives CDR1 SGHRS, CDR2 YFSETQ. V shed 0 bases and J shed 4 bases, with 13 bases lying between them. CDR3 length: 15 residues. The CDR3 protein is CASSLVQGQRETQYF. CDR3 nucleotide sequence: TGCGCCAGCAGCTTGGTTCAGGGCCAACGAGAGACCCAGTACTTC.